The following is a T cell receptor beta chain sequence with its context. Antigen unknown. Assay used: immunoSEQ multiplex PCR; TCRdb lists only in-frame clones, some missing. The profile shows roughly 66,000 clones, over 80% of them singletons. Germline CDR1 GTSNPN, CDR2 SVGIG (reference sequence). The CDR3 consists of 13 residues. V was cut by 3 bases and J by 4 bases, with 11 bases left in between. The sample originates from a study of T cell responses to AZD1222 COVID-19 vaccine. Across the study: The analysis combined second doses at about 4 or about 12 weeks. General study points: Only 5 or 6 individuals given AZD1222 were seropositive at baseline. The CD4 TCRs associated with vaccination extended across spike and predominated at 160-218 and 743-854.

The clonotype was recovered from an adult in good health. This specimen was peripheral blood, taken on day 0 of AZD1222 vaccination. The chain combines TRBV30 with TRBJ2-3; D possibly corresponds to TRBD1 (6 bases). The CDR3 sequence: CAWSRGNADTQYF. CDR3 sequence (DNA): TGTGCCTGGAGCAGGGGAAATGCAGATACGCAGTATTTT. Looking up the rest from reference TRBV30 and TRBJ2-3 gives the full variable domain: SQTIHQWPATLVQPVGSPLSLECTVEGTSNPNLYWYRQAAGRGLQLLFYSVGIGQISSEVPQNLSASRPQDRQFILSSKKLLLSDSGFYLCAWSRGNADTQYFGPGTRLTVL.